This is a list of T cell receptor beta chains from one sample in a study of T cells in Graves' hyperthyroidism and ophthalmopathy. TCRdb redid the calling of the multiplex PCR reads with MiXCR, one entry per CDR3 protein. The sample has around 190,000 distinct CDR3 sequences; approximately 17% are singletons. Specimen: blood. The receptors originated from a woman in her 50s with Graves' hyperthyroidism. The CDR3 runs from the conserved cysteine through the conserved F or W. D genes are given only for firm matches. The size entry is marked missing in some rows and otherwise reads once, few, many or a size class.

clone_size	v_call	d_call	j_call	cdr3_aa	cdr3_nt
many	TRBV20-1	NA	TRBJ2-1	CSASWGGGRNEQFF	TGCAGTGCTAGTTGGGGGGGGGGCAGGAATGAGCAGTTCTTC
NA	TRBV11-3	TRBD2	TRBJ2-1	CASSSGGVGSNEQFF	TGTGCCAGCAGCTCGGGAGGGGTAGGGTCAAATGAGCAGTTCTTC
NA	TRBV2	NA	TRBJ1-5	CASSGAPALGQPQHF	TGTGCCAGCAGTGGGGCCCCCGCCTTGGGTCAGCCCCAGCATTTT
many	TRBV12-3/TRBV12-4	NA	TRBJ2-2	CAWGGGARTGELFF	TGTGCCTGGGGAGGAGGGGCAAGGACCGGGGAGCTGTTTTTT
once	TRBV18	TRBD2	TRBJ2-1	CASSPVAGAKYNEQFF	TGTGCCAGCTCACCCGTAGCGGGGGCAAAATACAATGAGCAGTTCTTC
many	TRBV12-3/TRBV12-4	NA	TRBJ1-2	CASSFSGLSYGYTF	TGTGCCAGCAGTTTTTCGGGTCTGAGCTATGGCTACACCTTC
many	TRBV27	NA	TRBJ1-2	CASSPEVRGWYGYTF	TGTGCCAGCAGTCCGGAGGTCCGGGGATGGTATGGCTACACCTTC
NA	TRBV7-2	NA	TRBJ2-2	CASSFKVVTGELFF	TGTGCCAGCAGCTTCAAAGTCGTCACCGGGGAGCTGTTTTTT
NA	TRBV3-1	NA	TRBJ1-3	CANSQGGTAGNTIYF	TGTGCCAACAGCCAAGGCGGGACGGCTGGAAACACCATATATTTT
NA	TRBV27	TRBD1	TRBJ1-1	CASSTDRGFEAFF	TGTGCCAGCAGTACGGACAGGGGATTTGAAGCTTTCTTT
many	TRBV10-3	NA	TRBJ2-5	CAIRGALAETQYF	TGTGCCATCAGGGGGGCCCTGGCGGAGACCCAGTACTTC
many	TRBV5-1	NA	TRBJ2-3	CASSLETFGTDTQYF	TGCGCCAGCAGCTTGGAAACATTCGGCACAGATACGCAGTATTTT
NA	TRBV6-1	NA	TRBJ2-6	CASSELSGIGANVLTF	TGTGCCAGCAGTGAACTCTCGGGGATTGGGGCCAACGTCCTGACTTTC
NA	TRBV20-1	TRBD2	TRBJ2-3	CSAQTGGPYTQYF	TGCAGTGCTCAAACGGGGGGGCCTTATACGCAGTATTTT
NA	TRBV6-1	NA	TRBJ1-1	CASSRDTMNTEAFF	TGTGCCAGCAGCCGGGACACGATGAACACTGAAGCTTTCTTT
many	TRBV7-2	NA	TRBJ2-7	CASSLQGPYEQYF	TGTGCCAGCAGCTTACAAGGTCCCTACGAGCAGTACTTC
many	TRBV9	NA	TRBJ1-4	CASSPTHSLSTNEKLFF	TGTGCCAGCAGCCCTACTCACTCCCTATCAACTAATGAAAAACTGTTTTTT
many	TRBV7-2	TRBD2	TRBJ2-1	CASSLGAGGPLNGQFF	TGTGCCAGCAGCTTAGGGGCGGGGGGACCCCTAAACGGGCAGTTCTTC
NA	TRBV9	NA	TRBJ2-3	CASSAEPQSTDTQYF	TGTGCCAGCAGCGCAGAGCCCCAGAGCACAGATACGCAGTATTTT
many	TRBV12-3/TRBV12-4	NA	TRBJ1-5	CASSLGDSNQPQHF	TGTGCCAGCAGTTTGGGGGACAGCAATCAGCCCCAGCATTTT
many	TRBV20-1	NA	TRBJ1-2	CSARDHTITSDGYTF	TGCAGTGCTAGAGATCATACAATTACCTCTGACGGCTACACCTTC
many	TRBV6-1	NA	TRBJ1-1	CASSYLNPGPYTEAFF	TGTGCCAGCAGTTACCTAAATCCGGGACCTTACACTGAAGCTTTCTTT
many	TRBV7-2	TRBD1	TRBJ1-1	CASSLDFRAGGRTEAFF	TGTGCCAGCAGCTTAGATTTTAGGGCAGGGGGAAGGACTGAAGCTTTCTTT
many	TRBV6-1	NA	TRBJ2-1	CASQTLTTWEQFF	TGTGCCAGCCAAACATTGACGACGTGGGAGCAGTTCTTC
many	TRBV7-3	NA	TRBJ2-1	CASSPQVGGGPDEQFF	TGTGCCAGCAGCCCCCAGGTTGGGGGGGGGCCCGATGAGCAGTTCTTC
few	TRBV6-2/TRBV6-3	NA	TRBJ2-3	CASSSSAGTQYF	TGTGCCAGCAGTTCTAGCGCGGGTACGCAGTATTTT
many	TRBV5-1	TRBD1	TRBJ2-7	CASSLEGQGLYEQYF	TGCGCCAGCAGCTTGGAGGGACAGGGGCTCTACGAGCAGTACTTC
many	TRBV12-3/TRBV12-4	TRBD2	TRBJ2-5	CASSLFLAGQETQYF	TGTGCCAGCAGTTTGTTCCTAGCGGGGCAAGAGACCCAGTACTTC
few	TRBV10-2	TRBD1	TRBJ2-7	CASSTGQAREQYF	TGCGCCAGCAGTACCGGACAGGCTCGAGAGCAGTACTTC
NA	TRBV4-1	NA	TRBJ1-1	CASSKTAQMNTEAFF	TGCGCCAGCAGCAAGACAGCCCAGATGAACACTGAAGCTTTCTTT
many	TRBV2	TRBD2	TRBJ2-3	CASSQRGGTDTQYF	TGTGCCAGCAGCCAGCGGGGGGGCACAGATACGCAGTATTTT
many	TRBV6-5	NA	TRBJ2-3	CASSYGGPTDTQYF	TGTGCCAGCAGTTACGGGGGTCCCACAGATACGCAGTATTTT
many	TRBV28	TRBD1	TRBJ1-4	CASSPWTGLRGNEKLFF	TGTGCCAGCAGTCCCTGGACAGGTCTTAGGGGGAATGAAAAACTGTTTTTT
many	TRBV20-1	TRBD2	TRBJ2-2	CSARTSGGGTGELFF	TGCAGTGCTAGAACTAGCGGGGGAGGAACCGGGGAGCTGTTTTTT
NA	TRBV20-1	NA	TRBJ1-1	CSAVRGGVAEAFF	TGCAGTGCAGTGAGGGGGGGGGTCGCTGAAGCTTTCTTT
many	TRBV19	NA	TRBJ1-1	CASSHGTGNTEAFF	TGTGCCAGTAGTCACGGGACGGGGAACACTGAAGCTTTCTTT
many	TRBV28	NA	TRBJ1-2	CASRTPRGREGYTF	TGTGCCAGCAGGACCCCCAGGGGTCGGGAGGGCTACACCTTC
many	TRBV4-1	NA	TRBJ2-3	CASSQGGDTQYF	TGCGCCAGCAGCCAAGGGGGAGATACGCAGTATTTT
NA	TRBV15	NA	TRBJ1-4	CATSREGGHLFF	TGTGCCACCAGCAGAGAGGGGGGACATCTGTTTTTT
many	TRBV2	NA	TRBJ2-2	CASSKGRNTGELFF	TGTGCCAGCAGTAAAGGCAGAAACACCGGGGAGCTGTTTTTT
NA	TRBV2	NA	TRBJ2-1	CATTDERVYNEQFF	TGTGCCACGACGGACGAGCGGGTGTACAATGAGCAGTTCTTC
many	TRBV5-1	TRBD1	TRBJ1-1	CASSSQGARLNTEAFF	TGCGCCAGCAGCTCTCAGGGGGCCCGCCTGAACACTGAAGCTTTCTTT